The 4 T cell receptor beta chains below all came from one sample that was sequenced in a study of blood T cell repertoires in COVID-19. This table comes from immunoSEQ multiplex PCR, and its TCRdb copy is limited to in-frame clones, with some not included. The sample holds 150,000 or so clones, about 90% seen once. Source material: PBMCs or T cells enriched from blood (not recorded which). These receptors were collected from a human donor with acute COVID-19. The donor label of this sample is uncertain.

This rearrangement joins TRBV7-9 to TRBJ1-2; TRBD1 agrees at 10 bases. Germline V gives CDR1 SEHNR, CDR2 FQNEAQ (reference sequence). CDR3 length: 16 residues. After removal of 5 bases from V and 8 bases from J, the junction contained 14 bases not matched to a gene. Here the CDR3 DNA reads TGTGCCAGCAGCCCCACCCCTTGGGGACAGGGGAGCGGCTACACCTTC. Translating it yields CASSPTPWGQGSGYTF.

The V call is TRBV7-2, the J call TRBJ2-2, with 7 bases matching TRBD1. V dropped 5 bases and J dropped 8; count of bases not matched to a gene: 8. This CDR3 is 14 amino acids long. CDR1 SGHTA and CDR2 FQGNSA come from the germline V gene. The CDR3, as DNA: TGTGCCAGCAGCGCACAGGGGTTTTCAGGGGAGCTGTTTTTT. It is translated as CASSAQGFSGELFF.

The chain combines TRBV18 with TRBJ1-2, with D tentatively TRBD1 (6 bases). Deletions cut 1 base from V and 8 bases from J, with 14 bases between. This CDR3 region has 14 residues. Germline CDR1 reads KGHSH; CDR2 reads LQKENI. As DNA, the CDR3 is TGTGCCAGCTCACCACTTTCAGGGGTAGGCGGCTACACCTTC. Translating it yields CASSPLSGVGGYTF.

Here the CDR3 DNA reads TGTGCCAGCAGCTTAGTGAGCTCAACCTCCTACAATGAGCAGTTCTTC. As protein: CASSLVSSTSYNEQFF. This chain connects TRBV7-2 to TRBJ2-1, with D uncertain. Germline assignment: CDR1 SGHTA and CDR2 FQGNSA. The CDR3 is made up of 16 amino acids. V gave up 1 base and J gave up 0 bases, with 10 bases separating them.